This TCR beta chain was retrieved from a study of long-term antiretroviral therapy in people with HIV. Runs used v3.0 of the immunoSEQ assay and were done at survey level. Repertoires were generated with immunoSEQ multiplex PCR, while TCRdb's copy carries only in-frame clones and drops some. Of fewer than 45,000 clones in the sample, roughly 78% were seen once. Germline lookup yields CDR1 SGHNT and CDR2 YYREEE (reference sequence). This CDR3 region has 15 residues. V was clipped by 4 bases and J by 6 bases; unmatched bases: 8. The sample here was unsorted PBMCs, taken 3.4 years after starting antiretroviral therapy. V is TRBV5-4 and J is TRBJ2-2, with 8 positions matching TRBD1. The clonotype comes from a man aged 30-40 years with HIV. This chain's CDR3 is CASSLAGTGPGELFF. CDR3 coding DNA: TGTGCCAGCAGCCTCGCCGGGACAGGTCCCGGGGAGCTGTTTTTT. The full variable domain, rest sourced from reference TRBV5-4 and TRBJ2-2, is ETGVTQSPTHLIKTRGQQVTLRCSSQSGHNTVSWYQQALGQGPQFIFQYYREEENGRGNFPPRFSGLQFPNYSSELNVNALELDDSALYLCASSLAGTGPGELFFGEGSRLTVL.